These 29 T cell receptor beta chains came from one sample sequenced in a study of T-cell reconstitution after alpha-beta-depleted transplantation in children (dated by TCRdb to about 2016). The treatment or condition label, read with the paper, signifies: allogeneic hematopoietic cell transplantation with graft depleted of TCRalphabeta T cells and CD19 B cells. The protocol used for the library was PCR. For sequencing, an Illumina HiSeq 2500 was employed. TCR libraries were prepared with molecular barcoding, using unique molecular identifiers to normalize TCRbeta repertoire quantification. In TCRdb, the public reads were trimmed at Q25 with fastp and aligned with MiXCR, with productive beta chains retained. Merged by CDR3 protein, the rows form single entries marked with the most common genes and DNA. The sample table records 700,000 or so distinct CDR3 sequences; roughly 13% of these occur just once. The ten largest clones add up to 0.79% of the sample.

The sequenced sample was PBMCs, obtained before TCRalphabeta/CD19-depleted stem cell transplant. The receptors stem from a girl between 2 and 10 years old with congenital amegakaryocytic thrombocytopenia, due to receive a stem cell transplant.

This clonotype came up a few times. The rearrangement links TRBV5-1 to TRBJ2-7; TRBD2 matches 7 bases. CDR1 and CDR2 from the germline V gene are SGHRS and YFSETQ. The trim removed 1 base at V and 3 bases at J, leaving 7 bases unmatched. This CDR3 has 15 amino acids. CDR3 in amino acids: CASSLNPSGIYEQYF. The CDR3 DNA reads TGCGCCAGCAGCTTGAATCCTAGCGGAATCTACGAGCAGTACTTC.

This clonotype has at least ten counts. CDR3 residues: CASSPGGVQGSFEGYTF. The CDR3 DNA reads as TGTGCCAGCAGCCCTGGGGGGGTACAGGGATCCTTCGAAGGATACACCTTC. This sequence joins TRBV12-3 or TRBV12-4 and TRBJ1-2, with D maybe TRBD1 (6 bases). The CDR3 covers 17 residues. The ends were cut back, 6 bases at V and 11 bases at J, with 31 bases in the middle.

This clonotype appeared many times. The rearrangement joins TRBV27 to TRBJ2-7; possibly TRBD2 for D (6 bases). V lost 8 bases and J lost 6, with 20 bases in between. Germline V gene data show CDR1 as MNHEY and CDR2 as SMNVEV (reference sequence). The CDR3 consists of 14 residues. This chain's CDR3 is CASGTGLDIGEQYF. CDR3 in DNA: TGTGCCAGCGGTACGGGACTCGATATAGGCGAGCAGTACTTC.

On this clonotype itself: This sequence may be a read error, since a much larger clone differs from it by one base. V is TRBV12-3 or TRBV12-4 and J is TRBJ1-1; a weak D match, TRBD1 (5 bases). The CDR3 has 14 amino acids. The CDR3 spells CASRPSGSIAEASF. For the CDR3, the DNA is TGTGCCAGCCGGCCTTCAGGGAGCATCGCTGAAGCTTCCTTT.

This clonotype was detected many times. CDR3 region: CASSLVGGGVYGYTF. DNA of the CDR3: TGTGCCAGCAGCTTAGTGGGCGGTGGTGTCTATGGCTACACCTTC. The chain joins TRBV7-8 to TRBJ1-2; no definite D call. The germline V gene encodes CDR1 SGHVS and CDR2 FQNEAQ. V lost 1 base, J lost 4 bases, and 13 bases lay in between. CDR3 length equals 15 residues.

This clonotype was detected many times. The genes are TRBV5-1 and TRBJ2-5; D is perhaps TRBD1 or TRBD2 (5 bases each). V was trimmed by 5 bases and J by 2 bases, leaving 19 bases between them. The germline CDR1 and CDR2 sequences are SGHRS and YFSETQ. The CDR3 has 16 amino acids. The CDR3 spells CASSKEVSGAQETQYF. The CDR3 DNA sequence: TGCGCCAGCAGTAAGGAGGTATCCGGGGCACAAGAGACCCAGTACTTC.

The chain is built from TRBV20-1 and TRBJ2-1, with 9 bases matching TRBD2. The CDR3 is 14 amino acids. Trimming took 2 bases from V and 9 from J; bases not matched to a gene: 8. The germline gives CDR1 DFQATT, CDR2 SNEGSKA (reference sequence). DNA for the CDR3: TGCAGTGCTAGAATTAGCGGGAGTAACGGTGAGCAGTTCTTC. It encodes CSARISGSNGEQFF.

The rearrangement joins TRBV5-1 to TRBJ2-7, with a tentative D call TRBD2 (6 bases). The CDR3 covers 14 residues. V was pared by 4 bases and J by 2 bases, with 13 bases between. Germline CDR1 reads SGHRS; CDR2 reads YFSETQ. Here the CDR3 DNA reads TGCGCCAGCAGCGCCGGGACTGATACCTACGAGCAGTACTTC. It specifies CASSAGTDTYEQYF.

The chain couples TRBV5-1 to TRBJ2-3, with D possibly TRBD2 on 6 matching bases. The CDR3 has 19 residues. The germline gives CDR1 SGHRS, CDR2 YFSETQ. V was clipped by 4 bases and J by 1 base, with 25 bases between them. DNA of the CDR3: TGCGCCAGCAGCCCGCCTCGGGTGGTGCGGGACCCCCGCACAGATACGCAGTATTTT. This codes for CASSPPRVVRDPRTDTQYF.

V and J are TRBV29-1 and TRBJ2-7, with 13 positions matching TRBD2. The CDR3 loop spans 14 amino acids. Germline CDR1 and CDR2: SQVTM and ANQGSEA. V shed 7 bases, J shed 4 bases, and the junction held 7 bases outside the gene matches. The CDR3 protein is CSGIGTSGIYEQYF. The DNA for the CDR3 is TGCAGCGGGATCGGGACTAGCGGGATTTACGAGCAGTACTTC.

The chain combines TRBV28 with TRBJ2-7; a weak D match, TRBD1 (6 bases). This CDR3 has 15 amino acids. CDR1 and CDR2 (germline): MDHEN, SYDVKM. Trimming cost V 5 bases and J 0 bases, with 14 bases left between them. The CDR3 DNA is TGTGCCAGCAGTGCGTCGCAGGACAGCTCCTACGAGCAGTACTTC. Translating gives CASSASQDSSYEQYF.

This clonotype was counted at least ten times. The CDR3 spells CASSLRVRGPGANVLTF. In nucleotides, the CDR3 is TGTGCCAGCAGTCTAAGGGTTCGGGGTCCTGGGGCCAACGTCCTGACTTTC. The rearrangement uses TRBV12-3 or TRBV12-4 and TRBJ2-6, with D possibly being TRBD2 (5 bases). Trimming stripped 5 bases from V and 2 bases from J, with 16 bases between. The CDR3 loop spans 17 amino acids.

The table lists this clonotype with a few counts. This chain links TRBV27 with TRBJ2-7; TRBD1 is a possible D gene (6 bases). CDR3 length equals 16 residues. V gave up 3 bases and J gave up 5 bases, with 20 bases separating them. CDR1 and CDR2 from the germline V gene are MNHEY and SMNVEV (reference sequence). The CDR3 loop is CASSLIFTGNFHEQYF. DNA of the CDR3: TGTGCCAGCAGTTTGATATTTACAGGGAACTTCCACGAGCAGTACTTC.

The table lists this clonotype with many counts. This sequence joins TRBV20-1 and TRBJ2-2; D is possibly TRBD2 (6 bases). The CDR3 is made up of 15 amino acids. Per germline, CDR1 DFQATT and CDR2 SNEGSKA (reference sequence). V was trimmed by 2 bases and J by 3 bases, leaving 13 bases between them. The CDR3 loop reads CSARQAGLYTGELFF. CDR3 DNA sequence: TGCAGTGCTAGACAGGCGGGGTTATACACCGGGGAGCTGTTTTTT.

This clonotype was detected ten times or more. The rearrangement joins TRBV28 to TRBJ2-2; 7 bases are shared with TRBD2. J gave up 4 bases and V 10 bases, and 12 bases lay outside the gene matches. The CDR3 spans 15 residues. Germline CDR1 is MDHEN and CDR2 is SYDVKM. CDR3 loop: CATSNPGGRTGELFF. The CDR3 DNA is TGTGCCACCTCCAACCCGGGGGGTCGCACCGGGGAGCTGTTTTTT. Based on the CDR3 plus reference TRBV28 and TRBJ2-2, the full variable domain is DVKVTQSSRYLVKRTGEKVFLECVQDMDHENMFWYRQDPGLGLRLIYFSYDVKMKEKGDIPEGYSVSREKKERFSLILESASTNQTSMYLCATSNPGGRTGELFFGEGSRLTVL.

As concerns this clonotype: An end of the junction differs from the germline gene, which may be a read error. The genes are TRBV2 and TRBJ2-1; perhaps TRBD2 as D (6 bases). The CDR3 runs to 11 residues. CDR1 is SNHLY and CDR2 is FYNNEI in the germline V gene. The CDR3 DNA follows: TGTGGCAGCGGGCGGGGTAATGAGCAGTTCTTC. This encodes CGSGRGNEQFF.

This clonotype was counted many times. This chain connects TRBV20-1 to TRBJ2-5; no firm D call. CDR3 size: 15 residues. Germline V CDR1 and CDR2: DFQATT, SNEGSKA (reference sequence). With 5 bases removed from V and 5 bases from J, the gap between germline ends came to 21 bases. The CDR3 coding sequence is TGCAGTGCTTATAAACTTCACCAGACGGATGAGACCCAGTACTTC. This translates into CSAYKLHQTDETQYF.

In this sample, this clonotype turned up many times. V is TRBV6-1 and J is TRBJ1-3; perhaps TRBD1 as D (5 bases). Germline values: CDR1 MNHNS, CDR2 SASEGT. This CDR3 is built from 13 residues. Trimming stripped 6 bases from V and 11 bases from J, with 17 bases between. CDR3 in DNA: TGTGCCAGCAGCCACCCGGCGGCAGGGTCCATATATTTT. Its protein product is CASSHPAAGSIYF.

The table lists this clonotype with a few counts. This chain joins TRBV20-1 and TRBJ2-1; possible D gene TRBD2, 5 bases. V dropped 8 bases and J dropped 3 bases, with 14 bases sitting between them. Germline V gene lookup returns CDR1 DFQATT and CDR2 SNEGSKA (reference sequence). The CDR3 is 13 residues long. CDR3 in amino acids: CSSSLRDYNEQFF. The DNA of the CDR3 is TGCAGTTCCTCCCTCCGGGACTACAATGAGCAGTTCTTC.

This clonotype was observed many times. The genes are TRBV29-1 and TRBJ2-3; a possible D gene is TRBD1 (5 bases). V was trimmed by 7 bases and J by 0 bases, leaving 14 bases between them. Germline V gene sequence: CDR1 SQVTM, CDR2 ANQGSEA. This CDR3 has 14 residues. This CDR3 is CSADQGFSTDTQYF. The CDR3 DNA is TGCAGCGCTGATCAGGGCTTCAGCACAGATACGCAGTATTTT.

At least ten counts were recorded for this clonotype. The V gene is TRBV7-9, the J gene TRBJ2-3; the match to TRBD2 covers 8 bases. With V trimmed by 1 base and J by 2 bases, 8 bases remained unmatched. CDR3 size: 17 residues. The V gene's germline CDR1 is SEHNR and CDR2 FQNEAQ (reference sequence). For the CDR3, the DNA is TGTGCCAGCAGCTTAGGTCGGCTAGCGGGTATCACAGATACGCAGTATTTT. As protein: CASSLGRLAGITDTQYF.

This rearrangement joins TRBV5-1 to TRBJ2-1; D is uncertain. Germline assignment: CDR1 SGHRS and CDR2 YFSETQ. V was shortened by 3 bases and J by 8 bases, with 15 bases between the two germline ends. The length of the CDR3 is 14 residues. As DNA, the CDR3 is TGCGCCAGCAGCTCCGTGGCCCCCGAGGATGAGCAGTTCTTC. It codes for CASSSVAPEDEQFF.

This clonotype was seen only a few times. The rearrangement links TRBV29-1 to TRBJ2-7; 9 nucleotides agree with TRBD1. In germline, CDR1 is SQVTM, CDR2 ANQGSEA. The V gene end was trimmed by 4 bases and the J gene end by 6 bases; junction bases not matched to a gene: 7. The CDR3 has 13 amino acids. CDR3 amino acids: CSVVIQGAGEQYF. In nucleotides, the CDR3 is TGCAGCGTTGTCATACAGGGGGCAGGCGAGCAGTACTTC.

This clonotype was picked up many times. This chain uses TRBV10-3 with TRBJ2-1, with D perhaps matching TRBD2 (5 bases). The CDR3 has 15 residues. Trimming took off 0 bases at V and 6 bases at J, with 12 bases between the two ends. CDR1 ENHRY and CDR2 SYGVKD come from the germline V gene. The chain's CDR3 is CAISESTGRGNEQFF. In DNA, the CDR3 is TGTGCCATCAGTGAGTCAACTGGCCGGGGCAATGAGCAGTTCTTC.

Regarding this clonotype: A much more abundant neighbour one base away suggests this may be a read error. The CDR3 DNA is TGTGTCAGCAGTTCCCATCGAGCGGGATTCCATGAGCAGTTCTTC. Its translation: CVSSSHRAGFHEQFF. V gene TRBV12-3 or TRBV12-4 combines with J gene TRBJ2-1; 7 bases fit TRBD2. CDR3 size: 15 residues.

The V gene is TRBV11-2, the J gene TRBJ2-3; tentatively, D is TRBD2 (6 bases). V lost 5 bases and J lost 5, with 17 bases in between. This CDR3 is 15 amino acids long. In germline, CDR1 is SGHAT, CDR2 FQNNGV. For the CDR3, the DNA is TGTGCCAGCAGCCGACGCGGGGCCTTCGAAGATACGCAGTATTTT. Translating gives CASSRRGAFEDTQYF.

The sample holds a few counts of this clonotype. This chain joins TRBV7-2 and TRBJ2-5; 11 bases line up with TRBD2. Unmatched junction bases numbered 4, after V lost 1 base and J lost 3 bases. Germline CDR1 SGHTA, CDR2 FQGNSA. This CDR3 contains 16 residues. For the CDR3, the DNA is TGTGCCAGCAGCTTAGGTATAGCGGGAGGGAAAGAGACCCAGTACTTC. This sequence encodes CASSLGIAGGKETQYF. The full variable domain, rest sourced from reference TRBV7-2 and TRBJ2-5, is GAGVSQSPSNKVTEKGKDVELRCDPISGHTALYWYRQSLGQGLEFLIYFQGNSAPDKSGLPSDRFSAERTGGSVSTLTIQRTQQEDSAVYLCASSLGIAGGKETQYFGPGTRLLVL.

In its sample, this clonotype was seen many times. The V and J genes are TRBV20-1 and TRBJ2-1; D is possibly TRBD2 (6 bases). Germline CDR1 and CDR2: DFQATT and SNEGSKA (reference sequence). Deletions cut 7 bases from V and 3 bases from J, with 16 bases between. The CDR3 totals 14 residues. Here the CDR3 reads CSVKSGYNYNEQFF. The CDR3 nucleotides are TGCAGTGTTAAGAGCGGGTATAACTACAATGAGCAGTTCTTC.

This clonotype was seen a handful of times. The rearrangement links TRBV7-9 to TRBJ1-1, with D possibly being TRBD1 (6 bases). The CDR3 has 15 residues. Trimming cost V 4 bases and J 6 bases, with 18 bases left between them. CDR1 is SEHNR, CDR2 FQNEAQ, per germline (reference sequence). The CDR3 DNA reads TGTGCCAGCAGCTCCCCCCCCGGGGGCCGGGCTGAAGCTTTCTTT. Protein product: CASSSPPGGRAEAFF.